This TCR beta chain was found in a study of blood T cell repertoires in COVID-19. Overall study: PBMCs, B-cell-depleted T cells, or T cells were the source of the cDNA or gDNA that made up the material.

Trimming took 6 bases from V and 2 from J, leaving 20 bases between them. Germline loops: CDR1 MDHEN, CDR2 SYDVKM. The CDR3 runs to 16 residues. As handled by the study authors: Researchers report that nucleated cell counts were estimated from reference gene primer amplification. This table comes from immunoSEQ multiplex PCR, and its TCRdb copy is limited to in-frame clones, with some not included. V and J calls and clone size are copied from that table; D and trimming were computed from the DNA. The sample consists of under 200,000 clones, 80% to 85% of them appearing once. Material for sequencing was peripheral blood. V is TRBV28 and J is TRBJ2-7; D might be TRBD1 (5 bases). This TCR came from a woman in her twenties or thirties with acute or convalescent COVID-19. In DNA, the CDR3 is TGTGCCAGCAGCTCCGGGTCATCGAAGGGGACCTACGAGCAGTACTTC. Residues: CASSSGSSKGTYEQYF.